A single T cell receptor (beta chain) is shown here with its context. Its antigen is undetermined. Looked up from germline, CDR1 is MNHEY and CDR2 is SMNVEV (reference sequence). CDR3 length: 14 residues. These data originate in a study of T cells expressing NK-cell markers. The wider study: Most of the eight sequenced donors were HCMV-seropositive; one was seronegative. Study-wide findings and caveats: In four donors, these clonotypes also led the CD3+CD56-NKG2C+ fraction. Of the CD8+ T cells in six or seven donors, roughly 1.0-7.5% belonged to dominant NKG2C+ clonotypes.

In generating TCR beta cDNA, 5'RACE template switching with UMIs was used. Reanalyzing the 5' RACE reads, TCRdb keeps one entry per CDR3 protein, without DNA. This table lists 450,000 to 600,000 distinct CDR3 sequences. The sequencing input was blood T cells: a sorted CD56 or NKG2C T cell subset, CD4+ or CD8+ T cells, or bulk PBMC T cells (not recorded which). The origin of this receptor is a man aged 18 to 30 in good health. The genes are TRBV27 and TRBJ2-7; TCRdb returns TRBD1, unconfirmable since there is no DNA. CDR3 amino acids: CASRGRGQHYEQYF.